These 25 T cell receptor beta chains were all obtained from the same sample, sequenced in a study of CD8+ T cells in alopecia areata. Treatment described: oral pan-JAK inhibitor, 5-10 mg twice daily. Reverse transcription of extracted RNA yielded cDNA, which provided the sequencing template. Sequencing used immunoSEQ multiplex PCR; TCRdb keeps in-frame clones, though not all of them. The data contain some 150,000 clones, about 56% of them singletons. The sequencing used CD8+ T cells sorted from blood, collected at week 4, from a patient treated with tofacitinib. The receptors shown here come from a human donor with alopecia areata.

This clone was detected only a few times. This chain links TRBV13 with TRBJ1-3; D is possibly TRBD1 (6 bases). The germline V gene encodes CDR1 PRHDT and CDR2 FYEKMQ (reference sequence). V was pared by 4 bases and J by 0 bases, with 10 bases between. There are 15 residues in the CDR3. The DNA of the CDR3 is TGTGCCAGCAGCTCCTGGACAGCCTCTGGAAACACCATATATTTT. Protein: CASSSWTASGNTIYF.

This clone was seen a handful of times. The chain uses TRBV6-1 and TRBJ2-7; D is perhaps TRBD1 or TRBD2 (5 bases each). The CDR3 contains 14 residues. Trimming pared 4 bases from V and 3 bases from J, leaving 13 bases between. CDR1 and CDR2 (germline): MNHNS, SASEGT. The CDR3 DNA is TGTGCCAGCAGTGGCATCGGGGCCAGCTACGAGCAGTACTTC. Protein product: CASSGIGASYEQYF.

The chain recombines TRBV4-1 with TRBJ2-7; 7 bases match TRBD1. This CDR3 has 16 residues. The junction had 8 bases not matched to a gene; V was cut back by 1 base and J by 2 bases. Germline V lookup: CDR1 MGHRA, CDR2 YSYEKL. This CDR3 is CASSQVLTGATYEQYF. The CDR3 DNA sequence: TGCGCCAGCAGCCAAGTTCTCACAGGGGCGACCTACGAGCAGTACTTC.

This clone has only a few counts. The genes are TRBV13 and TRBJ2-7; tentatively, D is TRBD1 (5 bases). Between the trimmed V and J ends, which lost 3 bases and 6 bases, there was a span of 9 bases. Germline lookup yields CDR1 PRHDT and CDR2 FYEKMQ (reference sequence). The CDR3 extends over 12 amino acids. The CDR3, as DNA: TGTGCCAGCAGCTTTCAGGGAAGCGAGCAGTACTTC. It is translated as CASSFQGSEQYF.

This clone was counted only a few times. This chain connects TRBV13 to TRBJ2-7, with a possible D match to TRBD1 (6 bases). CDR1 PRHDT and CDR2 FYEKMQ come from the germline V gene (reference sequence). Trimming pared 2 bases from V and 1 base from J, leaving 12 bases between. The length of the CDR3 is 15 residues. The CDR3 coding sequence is TGTGCCAGCAGCTTACTCGGGCAGGGGTCCTACGAGCAGTACTTC. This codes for CASSLLGQGSYEQYF.

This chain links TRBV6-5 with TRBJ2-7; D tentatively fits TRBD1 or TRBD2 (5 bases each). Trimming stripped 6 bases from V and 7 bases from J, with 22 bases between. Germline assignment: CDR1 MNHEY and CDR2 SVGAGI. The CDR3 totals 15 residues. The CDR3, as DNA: TGTGCCAGCAGCCAGGGACCGACGATCCTACGAGAGCAGTACTTC. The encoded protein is CASSQGPTILREQYF.

The CDR3 sequence: CASSQQGTYEQYF. CDR3 nucleotides: TGCGCCAGCAGCCAACAGGGGACCTACGAGCAGTACTTC. The chain recombines TRBV4-1 with TRBJ2-7; perhaps TRBD1 as D (6 bases). CDR3 length: 13 residues. V dropped 2 bases and J dropped 2 bases, with 7 bases sitting between them. Germline CDR1 is MGHRA and CDR2 is YSYEKL.

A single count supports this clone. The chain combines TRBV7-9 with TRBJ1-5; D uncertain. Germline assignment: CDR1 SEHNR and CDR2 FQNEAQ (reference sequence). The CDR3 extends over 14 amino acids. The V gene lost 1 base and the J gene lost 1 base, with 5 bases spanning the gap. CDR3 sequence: CASSLGESNQPQHF. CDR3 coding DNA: TGTGCCAGCAGCTTAGGGGAAAGCAATCAGCCCCAGCATTTT. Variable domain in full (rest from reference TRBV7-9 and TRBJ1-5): DTGVSQNPRHKITKRGQNVTFRCDPISEHNRLYWYRQTLGQGPEFLTYFQNEAQLEKSRLLSDRFSAERPKGSFSTLEIQRTEQGDSAMYLCASSLGESNQPQHFGDGTRLSIL.

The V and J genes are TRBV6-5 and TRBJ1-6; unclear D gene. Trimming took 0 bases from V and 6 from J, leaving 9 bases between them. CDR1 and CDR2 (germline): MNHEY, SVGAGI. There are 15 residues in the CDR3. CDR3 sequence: CASSYSPSLNSPLHF. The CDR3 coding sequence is TGTGCCAGCAGTTACTCCCCCTCACTTAATTCACCCCTCCACTTT.

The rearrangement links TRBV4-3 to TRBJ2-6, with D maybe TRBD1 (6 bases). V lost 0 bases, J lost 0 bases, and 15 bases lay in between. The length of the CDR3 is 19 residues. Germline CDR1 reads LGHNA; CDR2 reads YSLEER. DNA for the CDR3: TGCGCCAGCAGCCAAGAAATGGCGGTCAGGGGCTCTGGGGCCAACGTCCTGACTTTC. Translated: CASSQEMAVRGSGANVLTF.

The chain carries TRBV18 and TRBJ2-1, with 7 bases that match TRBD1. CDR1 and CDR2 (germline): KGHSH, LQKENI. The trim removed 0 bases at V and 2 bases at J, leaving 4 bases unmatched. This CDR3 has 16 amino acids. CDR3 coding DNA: TGTGCCAGCTCACCACCCTCGGGACAGCCCTACAATGAGCAGTTCTTC. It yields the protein CASSPPSGQPYNEQFF.

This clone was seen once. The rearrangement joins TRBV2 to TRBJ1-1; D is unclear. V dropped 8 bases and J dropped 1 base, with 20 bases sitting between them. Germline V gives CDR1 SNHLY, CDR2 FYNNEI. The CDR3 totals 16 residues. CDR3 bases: TGTGCCAGCGTACCAGTGAGGGCACCGGGGAACACTGAAGCTTTCTTT. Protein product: CASVPVRAPGNTEAFF.

Here the CDR3 DNA reads TGTGCCAGCAGCCCCCAGGGGAACATTCAGTACTTC. This encodes CASSPQGNIQYF. The rearrangement links TRBV7-9 to TRBJ2-4; D may be TRBD1 (6 bases). CDR1 SEHNR and CDR2 FQNEAQ come from the germline V gene (reference sequence). V gave up 5 bases and J gave up 7 bases, with 9 bases separating them. The CDR3 covers 12 residues. Supplemented by reference TRBV7-9 and TRBJ2-4, the full variable domain reads DTGVSQNPRHKITKRGQNVTFRCDPISEHNRLYWYRQTLGQGPEFLTYFQNEAQLEKSRLLSDRFSAERPKGSFSTLEIQRTEQGDSAMYLCASSPQGNIQYFGAGTRLSVL.

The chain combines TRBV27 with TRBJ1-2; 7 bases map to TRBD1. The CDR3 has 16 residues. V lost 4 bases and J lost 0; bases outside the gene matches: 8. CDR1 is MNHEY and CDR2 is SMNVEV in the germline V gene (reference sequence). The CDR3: CASSSLNRGTNYGYTF. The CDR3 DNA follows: TGTGCCAGCAGTTCGCTCAACAGGGGTACTAACTATGGCTACACCTTC.

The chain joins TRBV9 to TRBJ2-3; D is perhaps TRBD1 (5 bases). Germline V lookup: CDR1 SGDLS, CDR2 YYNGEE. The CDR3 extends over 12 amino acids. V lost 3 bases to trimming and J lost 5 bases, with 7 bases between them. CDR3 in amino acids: CASSAQGDTQYF. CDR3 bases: TGTGCCAGCAGCGCTCAGGGAGATACGCAGTATTTT.

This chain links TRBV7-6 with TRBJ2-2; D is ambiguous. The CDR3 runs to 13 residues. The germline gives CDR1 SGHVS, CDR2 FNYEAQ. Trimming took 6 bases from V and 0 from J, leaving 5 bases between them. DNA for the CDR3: TGTGCCAGCAGGCCAGCGAACACCGGGGAGCTGTTTTTT. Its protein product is CASRPANTGELFF.

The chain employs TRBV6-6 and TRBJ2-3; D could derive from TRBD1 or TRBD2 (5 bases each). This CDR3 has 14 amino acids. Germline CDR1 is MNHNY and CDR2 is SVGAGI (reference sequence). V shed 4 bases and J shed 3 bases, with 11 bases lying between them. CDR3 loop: CASSLGERTDTQYF. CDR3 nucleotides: TGTGCCAGCAGTTTGGGGGAAAGGACAGATACGCAGTATTTT.

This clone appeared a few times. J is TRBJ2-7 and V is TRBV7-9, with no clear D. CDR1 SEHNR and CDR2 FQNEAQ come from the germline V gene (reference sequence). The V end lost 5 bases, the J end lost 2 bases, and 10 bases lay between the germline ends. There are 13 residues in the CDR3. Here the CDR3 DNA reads TGTGCCAGCAGCCACCCGGCAGCCTACGAGCAGTACTTC. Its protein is CASSHPAAYEQYF.

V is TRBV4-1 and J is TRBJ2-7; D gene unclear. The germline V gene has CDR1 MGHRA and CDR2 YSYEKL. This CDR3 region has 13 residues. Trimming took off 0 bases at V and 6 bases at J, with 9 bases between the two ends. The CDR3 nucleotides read TGCGCCAGCAGCCAAGAATTTCCGGTCGAGCAGTACTTC. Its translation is CASSQEFPVEQYF.

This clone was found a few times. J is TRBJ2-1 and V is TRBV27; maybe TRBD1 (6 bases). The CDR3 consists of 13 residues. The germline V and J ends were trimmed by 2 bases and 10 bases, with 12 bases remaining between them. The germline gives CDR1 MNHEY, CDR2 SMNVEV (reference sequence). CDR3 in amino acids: CASSLTGLVEQFF. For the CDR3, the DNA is TGTGCCAGCAGTTTAACAGGGTTGGTGGAGCAGTTCTTC.

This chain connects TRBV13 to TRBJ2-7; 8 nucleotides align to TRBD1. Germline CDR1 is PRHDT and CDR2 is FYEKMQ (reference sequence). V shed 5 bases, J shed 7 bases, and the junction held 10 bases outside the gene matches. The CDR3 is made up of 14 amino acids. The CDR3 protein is CASSPILTGGEQYF. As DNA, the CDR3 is TGTGCCAGCAGCCCAATCTTAACAGGGGGAGAGCAGTACTTC. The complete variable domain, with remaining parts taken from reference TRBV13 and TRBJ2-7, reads AAGVIQSPRHLIKEKRETATLKCYPIPRHDTVYWYQQGPGQDPQFLISFYEKMQSDKGSIPDRFSAQQFSDYHSELNMSSLELGDSALYFCASSPILTGGEQYFGPGTRLTVT.

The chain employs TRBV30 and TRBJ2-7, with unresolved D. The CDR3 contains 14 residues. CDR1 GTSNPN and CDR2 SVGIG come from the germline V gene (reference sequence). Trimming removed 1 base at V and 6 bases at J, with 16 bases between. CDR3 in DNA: TGTGCCTGGAGTGGGCGAGGCGGCGGCCCCGAGCAGTACTTC. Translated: CAWSGRGGGPEQYF. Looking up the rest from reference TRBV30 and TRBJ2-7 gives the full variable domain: SQTIHQWPATLVQPVGSPLSLECTVEGTSNPNLYWYRQAAGRGLQLLFYSVGIGQISSEVPQNLSASRPQDRQFILSSKKLLLSDSGFYLCAWSGRGGGPEQYFGPGTRLTVT.

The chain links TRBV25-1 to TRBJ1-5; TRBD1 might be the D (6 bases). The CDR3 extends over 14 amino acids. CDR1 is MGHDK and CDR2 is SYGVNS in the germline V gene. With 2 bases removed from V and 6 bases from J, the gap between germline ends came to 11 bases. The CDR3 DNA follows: TGTGCCAGCAGTGAAGAGGGGGGGGGTCAGCCCCAGCATTTT. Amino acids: CASSEEGGGQPQHF.

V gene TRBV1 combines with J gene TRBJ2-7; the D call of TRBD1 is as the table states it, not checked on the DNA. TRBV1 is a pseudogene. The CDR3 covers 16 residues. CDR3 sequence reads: CTSRRKGGRERYEQYF. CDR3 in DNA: TGCACCAGCAGGAGAAAAGGGGGTCGGGAACGCTACGAGCAGTACTTC.

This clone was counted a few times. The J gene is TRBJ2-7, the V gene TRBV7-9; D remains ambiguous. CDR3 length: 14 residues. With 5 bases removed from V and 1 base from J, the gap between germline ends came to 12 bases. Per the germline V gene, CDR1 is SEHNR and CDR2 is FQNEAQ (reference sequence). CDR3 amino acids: CASSTYTDSYEQYF. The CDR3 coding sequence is TGTGCCAGCAGCACCTACACGGATTCCTACGAGCAGTACTTC.